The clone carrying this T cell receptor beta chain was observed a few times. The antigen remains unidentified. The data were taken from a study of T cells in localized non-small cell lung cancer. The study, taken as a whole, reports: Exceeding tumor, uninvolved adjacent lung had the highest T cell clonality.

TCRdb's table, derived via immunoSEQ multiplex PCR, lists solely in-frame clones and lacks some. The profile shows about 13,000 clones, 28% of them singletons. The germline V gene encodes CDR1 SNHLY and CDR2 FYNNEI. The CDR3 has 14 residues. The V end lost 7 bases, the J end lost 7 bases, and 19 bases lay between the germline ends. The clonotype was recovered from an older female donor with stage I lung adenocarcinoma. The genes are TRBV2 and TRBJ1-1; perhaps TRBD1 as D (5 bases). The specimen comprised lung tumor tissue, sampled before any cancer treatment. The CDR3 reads CASTWGGSIGEAFF. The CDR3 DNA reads TGTGCCAGCACCTGGGGGGGGAGCATCGGTGAAGCTTTCTTT.